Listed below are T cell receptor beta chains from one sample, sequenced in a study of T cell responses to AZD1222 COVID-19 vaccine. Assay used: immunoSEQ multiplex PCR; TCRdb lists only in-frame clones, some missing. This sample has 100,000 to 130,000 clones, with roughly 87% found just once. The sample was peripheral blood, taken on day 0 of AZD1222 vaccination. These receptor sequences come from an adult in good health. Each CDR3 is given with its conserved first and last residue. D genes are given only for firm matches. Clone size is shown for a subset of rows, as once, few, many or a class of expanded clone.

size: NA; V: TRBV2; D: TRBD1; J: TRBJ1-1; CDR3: CASKGQVNTEAFF; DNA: TGTGCCAGCAAAGGACAGGTCAACACTGAAGCTTTCTTT
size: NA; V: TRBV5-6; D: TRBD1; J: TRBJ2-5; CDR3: CASSLAGGRETQYF; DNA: TGTGCCAGCAGCTTGGCAGGGGGTAGAGAGACCCAGTACTTC
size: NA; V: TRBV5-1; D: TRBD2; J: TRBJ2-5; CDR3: CASSWGLDQETQYF; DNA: TGCGCCAGCAGCTGGGGACTAGATCAAGAGACCCAGTACTTC
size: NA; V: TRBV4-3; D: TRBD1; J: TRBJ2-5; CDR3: CASSRHALGQGANQTQYF; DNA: TGCGCCAGCAGCCGCCACGCCCTTGGACAGGGGGCGAATCAGACCCAGTACTTC
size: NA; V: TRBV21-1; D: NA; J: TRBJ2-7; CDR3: CASSLPPGKVYEQYF; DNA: TGTGCCAGCAGCCTACCGCCAGGGAAGGTCTACGAGCAGTACTTC
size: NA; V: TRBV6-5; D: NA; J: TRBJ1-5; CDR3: CASSIRRGYYPQHF; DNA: TGTGCCAGCAGTATTCGAAGGGGGTATTATCCCCAGCATTTT
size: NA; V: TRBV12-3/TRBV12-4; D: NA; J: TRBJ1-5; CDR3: CASSFGGGQPQHF; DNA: TGTGCCAGCAGTTTCGGCGGAGGGCAGCCCCAGCATTTT
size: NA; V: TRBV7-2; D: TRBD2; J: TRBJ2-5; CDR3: CASSQMGLADRQETQYF; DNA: TGTGCCAGCAGCCAAATGGGACTAGCGGACCGTCAAGAGACCCAGTACTTC
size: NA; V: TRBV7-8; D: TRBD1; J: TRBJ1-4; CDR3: CASSYGQGQYEKLFF; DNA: TGTGCCAGCAGCTATGGACAGGGCCAATATGAAAAACTGTTTTTT
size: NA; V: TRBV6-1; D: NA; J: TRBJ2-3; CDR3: CASSDGGGSTDTQYF; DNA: TGTGCCAGCAGTGACGGGGGCGGGAGCACAGATACGCAGTATTTT
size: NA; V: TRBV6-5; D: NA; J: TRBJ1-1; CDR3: CASSYRGNEAFF; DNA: TGTGCCAGCAGTTATCGAGGAAATGAAGCTTTCTTT
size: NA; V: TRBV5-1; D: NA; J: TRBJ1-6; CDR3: CASRPQGNSPLHF; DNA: TGCGCCAGCAGACCGCAGGGTAATTCACCCCTCCACTTT
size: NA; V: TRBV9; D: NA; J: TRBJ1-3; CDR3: CASSDGNTIYF; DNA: TGTGCCAGCAGCGACGGAAACACCATATATTTT
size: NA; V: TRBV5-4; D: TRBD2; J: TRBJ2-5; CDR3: CASSSLAGGQETQYF; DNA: TGTGCCAGCAGCTCACTAGCGGGGGGCCAAGAGACCCAGTACTTC
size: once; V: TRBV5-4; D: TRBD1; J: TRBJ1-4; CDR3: CASSLAGTGREKLFF; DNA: TGTGCCAGCAGCTTGGCTGGGACAGGGCGTGAAAAACTGTTTTTT
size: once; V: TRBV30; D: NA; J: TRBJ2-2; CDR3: CAWTRTGELFF; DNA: TGTGCCTGGACAAGGACCGGGGAGCTGTTTTTT
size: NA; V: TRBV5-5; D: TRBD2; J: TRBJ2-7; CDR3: CASSFREGTYEQYF; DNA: TGTGCCAGCAGCTTCCGGGAGGGTACCTACGAGCAGTACTTC
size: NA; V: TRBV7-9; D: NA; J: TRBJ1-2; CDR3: CASSSPRIFLPDYGYTF; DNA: TGTGCCAGCAGCTCACCCCGGATCTTCCTACCAGACTATGGCTACACCTTC
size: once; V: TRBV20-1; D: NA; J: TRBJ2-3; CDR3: CSDSRDTQYF; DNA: TGCAGTGACTCCCGGGATACGCAGTATTTT
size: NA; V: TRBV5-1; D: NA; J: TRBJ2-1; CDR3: CASSLKLENHEQFF; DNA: TGCGCCAGCAGCTTGAAGCTAGAAAACCATGAGCAGTTCTTC
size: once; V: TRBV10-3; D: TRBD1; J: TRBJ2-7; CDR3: CAIKPGQAYEQYF; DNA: TGTGCCATCAAGCCGGGACAGGCCTACGAGCAGTACTTC
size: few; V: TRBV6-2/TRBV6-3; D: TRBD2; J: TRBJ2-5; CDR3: CASSYESSGSETQYF; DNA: TGTGCCAGCAGTTACGAGTCTAGCGGGAGTGAGACCCAGTACTTC
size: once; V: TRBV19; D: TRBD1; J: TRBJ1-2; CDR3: CASRTTPGQAGGYTF; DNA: TGTGCCAGTAGGACAACACCGGGACAGGCGGGTGGCTACACCTTC
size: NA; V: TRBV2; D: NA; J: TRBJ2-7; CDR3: CASSDRGAGSFSRQYF; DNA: TGTGCCAGCAGTGACCGTGGGGCAGGGTCTTTTTCGCGGCAGTACTTC
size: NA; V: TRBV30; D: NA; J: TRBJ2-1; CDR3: CAWRKTRSFSEQFF; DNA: TGTGCCTGGAGGAAGACTAGAAGCTTCAGTGAGCAGTTCTTC
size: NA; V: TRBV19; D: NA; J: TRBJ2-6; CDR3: CASSIAQVGANVLTF; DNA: TGTGCCAGTAGTATAGCACAGGTTGGGGCCAACGTCCTGACTTTC
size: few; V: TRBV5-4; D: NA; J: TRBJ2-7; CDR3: CASTDRGANYEQYF; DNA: TGTGCCAGCACCGATCGGGGAGCTAACTACGAGCAGTACTTC
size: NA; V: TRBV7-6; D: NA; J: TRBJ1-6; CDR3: CASRQQTGTNSPLHF; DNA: TGTGCCAGCAGGCAACAAACAGGGACCAATTCACCCCTCCACTTT
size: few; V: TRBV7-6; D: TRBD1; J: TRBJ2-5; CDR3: CASSAPGQGKETQYF; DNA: TGTGCCAGCAGCGCCCCCGGACAGGGGAAAGAGACCCAGTACTTC
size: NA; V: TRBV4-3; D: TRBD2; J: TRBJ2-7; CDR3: CASSLEGTSGYYEQYF; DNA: TGCGCCAGCAGCCTTGAGGGCACTAGCGGGTACTACGAGCAGTACTTC
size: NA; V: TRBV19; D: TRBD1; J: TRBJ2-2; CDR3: CASSEGQLEGAGELFF; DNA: TGTGCCAGTAGTGAGGGACAGTTAGAGGGTGCCGGGGAGCTGTTTTTT
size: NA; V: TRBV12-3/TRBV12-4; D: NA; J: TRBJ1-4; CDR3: CASTPPGTEKLFF; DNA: TGTGCCAGCACCCCCCCGGGGACTGAAAAACTGTTTTTT
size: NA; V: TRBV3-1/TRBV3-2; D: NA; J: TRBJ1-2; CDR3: CASSLQIGGGYTF; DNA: TGTGCCAGCAGCCTCCAAATAGGGGGTGGCTACACCTTC
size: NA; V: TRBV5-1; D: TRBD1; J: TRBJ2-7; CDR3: CASSLAGTGTYEQYF; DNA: TGCGCCAGCAGCTTGGCCGGGACAGGGACCTACGAGCAGTACTTC
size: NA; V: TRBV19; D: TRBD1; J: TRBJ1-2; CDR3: CASSLATGTDYGYTF; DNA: TGTGCCAGTAGTCTCGCGACCGGGACAGACTATGGCTACACCTTC
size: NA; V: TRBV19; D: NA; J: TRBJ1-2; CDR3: CASSSGVLRNYGYTF; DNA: TGTGCCAGTAGTTCAGGGGTTCTACGTAACTATGGCTACACCTTC
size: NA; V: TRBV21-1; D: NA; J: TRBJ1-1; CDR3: CASSKRGADLNTEAFF; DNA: TGTGCCAGCAGCAAAAGAGGAGCGGACTTGAACACTGAAGCTTTCTTT
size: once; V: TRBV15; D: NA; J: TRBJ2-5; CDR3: CATNPGGETQYF; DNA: TGTGCCACCAACCCCGGGGGAGAGACCCAGTACTTC
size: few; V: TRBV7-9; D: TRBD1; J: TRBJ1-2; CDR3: CASSQPGQTYGYTF; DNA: TGTGCCAGCAGCCAACCGGGACAGACGTATGGCTACACCTTC
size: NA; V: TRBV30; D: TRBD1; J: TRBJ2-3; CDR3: CAWTGGEGNTQYF; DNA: TGTGCCTGGACAGGGGGCGAGGGAAATACGCAGTATTTT
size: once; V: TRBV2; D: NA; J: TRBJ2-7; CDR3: CASSPLYEQYF; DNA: TGTGCCAGCAGTCCTCTCTACGAGCAGTACTTC
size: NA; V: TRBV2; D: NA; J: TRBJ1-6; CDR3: CASSEDRQLNSPLHF; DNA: TGTGCCAGCAGTGAAGATCGACAGCTGAATTCACCCCTCCACTTT
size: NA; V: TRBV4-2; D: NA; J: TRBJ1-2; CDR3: CASSQERGYGYTF; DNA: TGTGCCAGCAGCCAAGAGCGCGGTTATGGCTACACCTTC
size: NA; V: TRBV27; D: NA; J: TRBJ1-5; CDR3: CASSLVAVNQPQHF; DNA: TGTGCCAGCAGTTTAGTCGCGGTAAATCAGCCCCAGCATTTT
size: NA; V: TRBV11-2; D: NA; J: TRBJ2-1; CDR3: CASSVQIEQFF; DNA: TGTGCCAGCAGCGTTCAGATTGAGCAGTTCTTC
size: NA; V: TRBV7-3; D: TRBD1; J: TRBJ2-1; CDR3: CASSVGQTGFNEQFF; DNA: TGTGCCAGCAGCGTAGGGCAGACAGGGTTTAATGAGCAGTTCTTC
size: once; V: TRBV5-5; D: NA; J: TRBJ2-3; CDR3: CASTLPGVSARTDTQYF; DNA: TGTGCCAGCACCCTGCCCGGGGTCTCCGCACGCACAGATACGCAGTATTTT
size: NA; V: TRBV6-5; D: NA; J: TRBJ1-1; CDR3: CASSYSMGRLNTEAFF; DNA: TGTGCCAGCAGTTACTCGATGGGACGGTTGAACACTGAAGCTTTCTTT